This is a list of T cell receptor beta chains from one sample in a study of T cell responses to AZD1222 COVID-19 vaccine. TCRdb's table, derived via immunoSEQ multiplex PCR, lists solely in-frame clones and lacks some. The sample consists of about 99,000 clones, about 87% of them appearing once. The sequences come from peripheral blood, collected on day 0 of AZD1222 vaccination. The receptors originated from an adult in good health. CDR3s include the opening cysteine and the closing phenylalanine or tryptophan. D genes are given only for firm matches. Clone sizes are given selectively: once, few, many, or a class where the clone is expanded.

clone_size,v_call,d_call,j_call,cdr3_aa,cdr3_nt
many,TRBV6-5,-,TRBJ1-2,CASSYSRQRFGGYTF,TGTGCCAGCAGTTACTCACGTCAGAGGTTCGGTGGCTACACCTTC
-,TRBV11-2,-,TRBJ2-7,CASSPPGGGTLEQYF,TGTGCCAGCAGCCCCCCAGGGGGGGGGACCCTAGAGCAGTACTTC
-,TRBV10-2,-,TRBJ1-4,CASSGVNEKLFF,TGCGCCAGTTCCGGCGTGAATGAAAAACTGTTTTTT
-,TRBV4-3,TRBD2,TRBJ2-3,CASSGDASGGGTDTQYF,TGCGCCAGCAGCGGGGACGCTAGCGGGGGAGGTACAGATACGCAGTATTTT
-,TRBV20-1,TRBD2,TRBJ2-3,CSASPSSTSGSISDTQYF,TGCAGTGCTAGTCCCTCCTCTACTAGCGGGAGTATTTCAGATACGCAGTATTTT
-,TRBV18,-,TRBJ2-7,CASSPLNYNYEQYF,TGTGCCAGCTCACCACTGAACTATAACTACGAGCAGTACTTC
-,TRBV11-2,-,TRBJ2-7,CASSTGTHEQYF,TGTGCCAGCAGCACCGGGACCCACGAGCAGTACTTC
-,TRBV7-9,-,TRBJ2-1,CASSFGLVDEQFF,TGTGCCAGCAGCTTCGGTTTGGTAGATGAGCAGTTCTTC
-,TRBV6-5,TRBD1,TRBJ1-5,CASRATGGDQPQHF,TGTGCCAGCAGGGCAACAGGGGGGGATCAGCCCCAGCATTTT
-,TRBV5-6,TRBD2,TRBJ2-3,CASSFFVAGGPDRQYF,TGTGCCAGCAGCTTCTTTGTAGCGGGGGGGCCAGATAGGCAGTATTTT
-,TRBV7-2,-,TRBJ1-5,CASSTGPHQPQHF,TGTGCCAGCAGCACGGGGCCTCATCAGCCCCAGCATTTT
few,TRBV20-1,TRBD2,TRBJ2-5,CSASLTSGGFKETQYF,TGCAGTGCTAGTCTGACTAGCGGGGGGTTCAAAGAGACCCAGTACTTC
-,TRBV10-2,TRBD2,TRBJ2-1,CASRERGADNEQFF,TGCGCCAGCAGAGAGCGGGGGGCCGACAATGAGCAGTTCTTC
-,TRBV5-6,-,TRBJ1-2,CASSARWGGALNYGYTF,TGTGCCAGCAGCGCCCGTTGGGGAGGAGCCTTAAACTATGGCTACACCTTC
-,TRBV6-5,TRBD1,TRBJ2-2,CASSYDRGLTGELFF,TGTGCCAGCAGTTACGACAGGGGGCTCACCGGGGAGCTGTTTTTT
-,TRBV5-1,TRBD1,TRBJ2-3,CASSRTGVRTDTQYF,TGCGCCAGCAGTAGGACAGGGGTGCGCACAGATACGCAGTATTTT
-,TRBV7-9,-,TRBJ1-1,CASSVQGFTEAFF,TGTGCCAGCAGCGTCCAGGGCTTTACTGAAGCTTTCTTT
-,TRBV7-2,-,TRBJ2-6,CASSLTGANVLTF,TGTGCCAGCAGCTTAACTGGGGCCAACGTCCTGACTTTC
-,TRBV11-2,-,TRBJ2-2,CASSLGNEGGELFF,TGTGCCAGCAGCTTAGGGAACGAGGGCGGGGAGCTGTTTTTT
few,TRBV6-1,-,TRBJ2-2,CASREGGVTGELFF,TGTGCCAGCAGAGAAGGGGGTGTCACCGGGGAGCTGTTTTTT
-,TRBV28,-,TRBJ1-6,CASSFLGRVHF,TGTGCCAGCAGTTTTTTAGGCCGGGTCCACTTT
once,TRBV12-3/TRBV12-4,-,TRBJ1-1,CASGRGTEAFF,TGTGCCAGCGGCAGGGGAACTGAAGCTTTCTTT
-,TRBV29-1,-,TRBJ1-1,CSVVPGLMNTEAFF,TGCAGCGTGGTCCCTGGCCTTATGAACACTGAAGCTTTCTTT
few,TRBV9,-,TRBJ1-1,CASSPQLRGTEAFF,TGTGCCAGCAGCCCCCAGTTACGAGGCACTGAAGCTTTCTTT
-,TRBV7-2,-,TRBJ1-2,CASRHQTDGYTF,TGTGCCAGCAGGCATCAGACAGATGGCTACACCTTC
-,TRBV7-2,TRBD2,TRBJ2-1,CASSLGSGTRNEQFF,TGTGCCAGCAGCTTAGGTAGCGGGACTCGAAATGAGCAGTTCTTC
few,TRBV7-9,-,TRBJ1-5,CASSSGVDQPQHF,TGTGCCAGCAGCTCAGGGGTGGATCAGCCCCAGCATTTT
-,TRBV27,TRBD1,TRBJ1-2,CASSYGQGFYGYTF,TGTGCCAGCAGTTACGGACAGGGCTTTTATGGCTACACCTTC
-,TRBV5-4,TRBD1,TRBJ1-6,CASSLANRGLISPLHF,TGTGCCAGCAGCTTGGCCAACAGGGGGCTTATTTCACCCCTCCACTTT
-,TRBV7-2,-,TRBJ1-4,CASSPGGPTGINEKLFF,TGTGCCAGCAGCCCGGGAGGGCCGACGGGGATAAATGAAAAACTGTTTTTT
-,TRBV6-1,TRBD2,TRBJ2-1,CASSDQGGLADEQFF,TGTGCCAGCAGTGACCAGGGAGGACTAGCGGATGAGCAGTTCTTC
-,TRBV7-8,-,TRBJ1-1,CASSLVGPPAEAFF,TGTGCCAGCAGCTTGGTCGGACCCCCGGCTGAAGCTTTCTTT
-,TRBV12-3/TRBV12-4,TRBD1,TRBJ1-2,CASRETGGQGYTF,TGTGCCAGCAGGGAGACAGGGGGCCAAGGCTACACCTTC
-,TRBV6-2/TRBV6-3,-,TRBJ2-3,CASSYGPFGNTQYF,TGTGCCAGCAGTTACGGGCCTTTTGGGAATACGCAGTATTTT
-,TRBV19,-,TRBJ1-2,CASTVGKVPANYGYTF,TGTGCCAGCACCGTGGGAAAGGTTCCTGCTAACTATGGCTACACCTTC
-,TRBV7-3,TRBD1,TRBJ2-1,CASSPGTGVYNEQFF,TGTGCCAGCAGCCCTGGGACAGGGGTCTACAATGAGCAGTTCTTC
-,TRBV2,TRBD1,TRBJ1-1,CASIIDRDTEAFF,TGTGCCAGCATAATCGACAGGGACACTGAAGCTTTCTTT
-,TRBV5-1,-,TRBJ2-7,CASSADRTYEQYF,TGCGCCAGCAGCGCCGACAGGACCTACGAGCAGTACTTC
-,TRBV30,TRBD1,TRBJ1-4,CAWGGQAFREKLFF,TGTGCCTGGGGGGGACAGGCGTTTAGGGAAAAACTGTTTTTT
-,TRBV12-3/TRBV12-4,-,TRBJ1-2,CASSLMNYGYTF,TGTGCCAGCAGTTTAATGAACTATGGCTACACCTTC
-,TRBV6-2/TRBV6-3,-,TRBJ1-1,CASSYANGQGPRTTEAFF,TGTGCCAGCAGTTACGCGAACGGGCAGGGACCGCGTACCACTGAAGCTTTCTTT
-,TRBV3-1/TRBV3-2,TRBD2,TRBJ2-7,CASSQLAGGSGEQYF,TGTGCCAGCAGCCAGTTAGCGGGAGGATCCGGCGAGCAGTACTTC
-,TRBV7-9,TRBD2,TRBJ2-3,CASHSPAGGPSDTQYF,TGTGCCAGCCACTCCCCAGCGGGAGGGCCGTCAGATACGCAGTATTTT
-,TRBV2,-,TRBJ1-1,CASSEAPVNTEAFF,TGTGCCAGCAGTGAAGCGCCCGTGAACACTGAAGCTTTCTTT
-,TRBV16,-,TRBJ1-5,CASRAGPNQPQHF,TGTGCCAGCCGTGCCGGTCCCAATCAGCCCCAGCATTTT
-,TRBV7-2,TRBD1,TRBJ2-2,CASSTQGALNTGELFF,TGTGCCAGCAGCACACAGGGGGCCTTGAACACCGGGGAGCTGTTTTTT
-,TRBV6-1,-,TRBJ2-1,CASSGGTAFLYNEQFF,TGTGCCAGCAGTGGCGGCACCGCCTTTCTTTACAATGAGCAGTTCTTC
-,TRBV6-2/TRBV6-3,-,TRBJ1-5,CASSAEGYGNQPQHF,TGTGCCAGCAGTGCAGAAGGGTACGGCAATCAGCCCCAGCATTTT
-,TRBV5-6,-,TRBJ2-2,CASSFQRTGELFF,TGTGCCAGCAGTTTCCAACGCACCGGGGAGCTGTTTTTT
few,TRBV11-2,-,TRBJ1-1,CASTQRGNGYTEAFF,TGTGCCAGCACCCAGAGGGGGAACGGATACACTGAAGCTTTCTTT
once,TRBV5-6,-,TRBJ1-4,CASGSFFATNEKLFF,TGTGCCAGCGGTTCCTTTTTCGCAACTAATGAAAAACTGTTTTTT
-,TRBV6-5,TRBD2,TRBJ2-3,CASSYGGGVDTQYF,TGTGCCAGCAGTTACGGGGGAGGGGTAGATACGCAGTATTTT
-,TRBV5-6,-,TRBJ2-2,CASTWTGPVIAGELFF,TGTGCCAGCACTTGGACTGGTCCAGTCATAGCCGGGGAGCTGTTTTTT